A single T cell receptor beta chain is shown here with its context. Participants, roughly 18 to 90 years old, spanned under 30 US areas. This specimen belongs to a study of blood T cell repertoires in COVID-19. For the study at large: From the United States, Italy and Spain came samples of acute and convalescent COVID-19. PBMCs, B-cell-depleted T cells, or T cells provided the cDNA or gDNA that made up the material.

In the authors' methods: Reference gene primer amplification in the assay estimated nucleated cell counts. The method was immunoSEQ multiplex PCR; TCRdb's version includes in-frame clones alone and lacks a portion of them. That table supplies the V and J calls and clone size; D and trimming were determined from the DNA. The data show 380,000 or so clones, with approximately 87% seen just once and over 0.9% held by the top ten. The origin of this receptor is a woman in her 30s with acute COVID-19. What was sequenced was PBMCs or T cells enriched from blood (not recorded which).

The CDR3 DNA follows: TGCGCCAGCAGCTTGGGCGGGACAGGGGCTGGAAACACCATATATTTT. Its protein is CASSLGGTGAGNTIYF. The genes are TRBV5-1 and TRBJ1-3, with 10 positions matching TRBD1. Losses at the gene ends were 0 bases for V and 2 bases for J; bases not matched to a gene: 2. Germline V gene lookup returns CDR1 SGHRS and CDR2 YFSETQ. The CDR3 covers 16 residues.